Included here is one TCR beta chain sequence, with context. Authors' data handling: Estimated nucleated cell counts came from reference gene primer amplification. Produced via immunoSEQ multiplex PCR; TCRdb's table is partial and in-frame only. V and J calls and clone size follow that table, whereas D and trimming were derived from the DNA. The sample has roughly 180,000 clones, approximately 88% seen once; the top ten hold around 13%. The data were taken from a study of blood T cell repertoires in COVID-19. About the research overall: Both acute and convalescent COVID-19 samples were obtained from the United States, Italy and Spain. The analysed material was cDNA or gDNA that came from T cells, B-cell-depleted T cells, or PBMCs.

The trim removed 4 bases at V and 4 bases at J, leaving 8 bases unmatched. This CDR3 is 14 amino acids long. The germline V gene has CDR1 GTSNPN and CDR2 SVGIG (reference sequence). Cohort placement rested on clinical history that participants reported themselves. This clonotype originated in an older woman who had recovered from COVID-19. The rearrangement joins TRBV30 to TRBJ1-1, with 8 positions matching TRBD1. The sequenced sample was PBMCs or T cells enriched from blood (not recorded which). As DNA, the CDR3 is TGTGCCTGGACCACCCGGACAGGGAGCACTGAAGCTTTCTTT. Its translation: CAWTTRTGSTEAFF.